This TCR delta chain originates from a study of gammadelta T cells in human blood (dated by TCRdb to 2020 to 2021). On the study overall, not on this receptor specifically: The study reported that microbial exposure appeared to drive polyclonal expansion of innate gamma-delta T cells immediately after birth.

On this clone: Its antigen target is currently unknown. A read error likely explains this, since a far larger clone differs by one base. The sample carries other DNA sequences with the same CDR3.

To prepare the library, RT-PCR was applied. Sequenced using an Illumina MiSeq. TCRdb reprocessed the public data with the CATT caller; entries with the same nucleotide sequence were combined afterwards. The sample profile shows around 300 delta-chain clones; under 8.5% of them were found once. In total, the top ten clones hold under 40% of the sample. The CDR3 starts with the cysteine, ends with the phenylalanine, and has 16 residues. CDR3 DNA only is kept here, 48 bases in frame from base 1. The germline V gene encodes CDR1 GEAIGNYY and CDR2 EKD. The sample consisted of Vgamma9Vdelta2 gamma-delta T cells from infant blood. The chain couples TRDV2 to TRDJ1, and TRDD3 matches 8 of the central bases. The sequence came from a human donor. The DNA sequence is TGTGCATGTGACACCTGGGGGACACCGTACACCGATAAACTCATCTTT. Its product reads: CACDTWGTPYTDKLIF.